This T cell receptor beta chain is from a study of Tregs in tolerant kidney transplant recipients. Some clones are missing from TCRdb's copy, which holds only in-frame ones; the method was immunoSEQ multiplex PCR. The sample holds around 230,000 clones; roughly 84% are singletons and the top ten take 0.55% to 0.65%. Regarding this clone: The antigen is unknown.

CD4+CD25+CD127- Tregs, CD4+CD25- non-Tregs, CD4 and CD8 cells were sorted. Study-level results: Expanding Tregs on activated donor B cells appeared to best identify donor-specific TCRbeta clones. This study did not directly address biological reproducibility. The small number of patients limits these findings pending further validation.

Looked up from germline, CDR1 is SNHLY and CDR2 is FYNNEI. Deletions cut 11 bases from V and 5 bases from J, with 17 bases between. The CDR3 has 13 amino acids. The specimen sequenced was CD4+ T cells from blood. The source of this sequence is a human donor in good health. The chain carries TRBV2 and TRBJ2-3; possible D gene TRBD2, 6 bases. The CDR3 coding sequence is TGTGCCTCCAACCGGGAGAGGGGAGATACGCAGTATTTT. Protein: CASNRERGDTQYF.